Sequencing of this T cell receptor beta chain was carried out in a study of beta chain features in type 1 diabetes. Study-level information: The samples had roughly 110,000,000 sorted cells examined in all. Study observations and caveats: Shorter templates may be favored by PCR, equally so in patients and controls. Junctions at VDJ sites from type 1 diabetes patients had fewer insertions and more deletions.

Between the trimmed V and J ends, which lost 4 bases and 7 bases, there was a span of 20 bases. CDR3 size: 15 residues. CDR1 is SGHNT, CDR2 YYREEE, per germline (reference sequence). The study reverse transcribed the entire isolated RNA, so it sequenced expressed TCRB transcripts. Data came from immunoSEQ multiplex PCR; TCRdb stores just in-frame clones and leaves some out. The sample holds under 500,000 clones, approximately 30% seen once. Only a few counts were recorded for this clone. The antigen is unknown. The chain has TRBV5-4 and TRBJ2-5; the D call may be TRBD1 or TRBD2 (7 bases each). The receptor comes from a man in his late teens or twenties in good health. The sample comprised naive CD4+ T cells from blood. CDR3 amino acids: CASSPQGGAAGTQYF. CDR3 in DNA: TGTGCCAGCAGCCCCCAGGGGGGGGCTGCCGGGACCCAGTACTTC.